Presented here are 19 T cell receptor beta chains from one specimen sequenced in a study of blood T cells in healthy people across ages (dated by TCRdb to 2014 to 2015). The method behind the library was 5' RACE. The sample was run on an Illumina HiSeq 2500. The second PCR ran for roughly 7 to 12 cycles and used a J-beta primer mix along with a sample-barcoded 5' primer. TCRdb trimmed public reads at Q25 via fastp, called clones via MiXCR and kept in-frame beta chains. Here each entry gathers all rows of one CDR3 protein and keeps the most common genes and DNA. Recorded for this sample are around 710,000 distinct CDR3 sequences; more than 40% of them occurred a single time. The top ten clonotypes cover 20% to 25% of the sample. Sequenced sample: blood. The receptor source for this set is a woman aged 55-70 years in good health.

This clonotype has a handful of counts. The chain carries TRBV24-1 and TRBJ2-3; 14 nucleotides agree with TRBD2. Germline values: CDR1 KGHDR, CDR2 SFDVKD. This CDR3 spans 16 amino acids. The V and J ends lost 4 bases and 7 bases, in that order; junction bases with no gene match: 6. Here the CDR3 reads CATSDPTSGGAYTQYF. The DNA of the CDR3 is TGTGCCACCAGTGACCCGACTAGCGGGGGGGCCTATACGCAGTATTTT.

The chain uses TRBV27 and TRBJ2-7, with unresolved D. Trimming took 6 bases from V and 3 from J, leaving 12 bases between them. Germline loops: CDR1 MNHEY, CDR2 SMNVEV (reference sequence). CDR3 length: 13 residues. CDR3 protein: CASSYGAYYEQYF. CDR3 sequence (DNA): TGTGCCAGCAGCTATGGAGCATACTACGAGCAGTACTTC.

Comment on this clonotype: One junction end does not reproduce the germline sequence, and a read error may be involved. This chain links TRBV6-1 with TRBJ1-4, with 7 bases that match TRBD1. CDR1 and CDR2 (germline): MNHNS, SASEGT. This CDR3 is 15 amino acids long. The CDR3 sequence is CASSGQAALDEKLFF. The CDR3 DNA reads as TGCGCCAGCAGCGGACAGGCGGCGTTGGATGAAAAACTGTTTTTT.

The J gene is TRBJ2-3, the V gene TRBV6-2 or TRBV6-3; 9 bases fit TRBD2. CDR3 size: 16 residues. Germline assignment: CDR1 MNHEY and CDR2 SVGEGT. V was pared by 6 bases and J by 2 bases, with 9 bases of the junction left unmatched. The CDR3 DNA is TGTGCCAGCAGCCGAAGAGCGGGAGGCGTCACAGATACGCAGTATTTT. This sequence encodes CASSRRAGGVTDTQYF.

The rearrangement joins TRBV7-3 to TRBJ2-3; D is unresolved. The CDR3 totals 13 residues. Germline CDR1 reads SGHTA; CDR2 reads FQGTGA. V was pared by 6 bases and J by 7 bases, with 14 bases between. CDR3 loop: CASSSRWLNTQYF. CDR3 sequence (DNA): TGTGCCAGCAGTTCCCGGTGGTTGAATACGCAGTATTTT.

This clonotype was observed a few times. The rearrangement uses TRBV28 and TRBJ1-2, with 8 bases lining up with TRBD1. V shed 7 bases, J shed 6 bases, and the junction held 7 bases outside the gene matches. The CDR3 sequence is 13 residues long. The germline V gene has CDR1 MDHEN and CDR2 SYDVKM. The CDR3 protein is CASNYQGAHGYTF. CDR3 sequence (DNA): TGTGCCAGCAATTATCAGGGGGCGCATGGCTACACCTTC.

This chain uses TRBV28 with TRBJ2-2; D is perhaps TRBD2 (5 bases). This CDR3 has 15 amino acids. The germline V gene encodes CDR1 MDHEN and CDR2 SYDVKM. V was cut by 10 bases and J by 4 bases, with 19 bases left in between. The CDR3 loop is CANLTRSGPTGELFF. In DNA form, the CDR3 reads TGTGCCAACCTAACCAGGAGCGGACCCACCGGGGAGCTGTTTTTT.

CDR3 residues: CSARDFTGVSSYNSPLHF. CDR3 coding DNA: TGCAGTGCTAGAGATTTCACAGGGGTGAGCTCCTATAATTCACCCCTCCACTTT. V is TRBV20-1 and J is TRBJ1-6; 7 nucleotides align to TRBD1. V lost 0 bases, J lost 0 bases, and 8 bases stayed unmatched. This CDR3 is built from 18 residues. The germline V gene encodes CDR1 DFQATT and CDR2 SNEGSKA (reference sequence).

This clonotype was picked up a small number of times. The rearrangement joins TRBV20-1 to TRBJ2-7; tentative D call: TRBD1 (6 bases). The CDR3 covers 15 residues. Trimming shortened V by 0 bases and J by 2 bases, and 14 bases separated the two germline ends. Germline V gene data show CDR1 as DFQATT and CDR2 as SNEGSKA (reference sequence). The CDR3, as DNA: TGCAGTGCTAGAGATAGAAAGGGGGAAACCTACGAGCAGTACTTC. This translates into CSARDRKGETYEQYF.

This rearrangement joins TRBV7-9 to TRBJ2-7, with D tentatively TRBD1 (6 bases). Germline CDR1 and CDR2: SEHNR and FQNEAQ (reference sequence). CDR3 length equals 14 residues. The V gene lost 4 bases and the J gene lost 6 bases, with 16 bases spanning the gap. DNA for the CDR3: TGTGCCAGCAGCTCGAGACAGGCCCCGGGCGAGCAGTACTTC. Its protein product is CASSSRQAPGEQYF. The whole variable domain, remainder taken from reference TRBV7-9 and TRBJ2-7, is DTGVSQNPRHKITKRGQNVTFRCDPISEHNRLYWYRQTLGQGPEFLTYFQNEAQLEKSRLLSDRFSAERPKGSFSTLEIQRTEQGDSAMYLCASSSRQAPGEQYFGPGTRLTVT.

The chain combines TRBV18 with TRBJ1-2; D not resolved. The CDR3 is 14 residues long. The V gene lost 8 bases and the J gene lost 3 bases, with 16 bases spanning the gap. From germline, CDR1 is KGHSH and CDR2 LQKENI. The chain's CDR3 is CASEGSGHDYGYTF. The DNA for the CDR3 is TGTGCCAGCGAGGGAAGCGGGCATGACTATGGCTACACCTTC.

This clonotype was picked up a small number of times. This chain connects TRBV14 to TRBJ2-7; no definite D call. The germline V gene encodes CDR1 SGHDN and CDR2 FVKESK. V was clipped by 0 bases and J by 6 bases, with 6 bases between them. This CDR3 has 12 residues. CDR3 region: CASSQDFSEQYF. The CDR3 DNA reads TGTGCCAGCAGCCAAGATTTTAGCGAGCAGTACTTC.

This clonotype was counted a few times. Relative to the germline gene, one junction end is altered; a read error may explain this. This chain joins TRBV20-1 and TRBJ2-1, with TRBD2 matching 8 bases. The CDR3 runs 12 residues. Looked up from germline, CDR1 is DFQATT and CDR2 is SNEGSKA (reference sequence). The CDR3 sequence: CSARGTRAEQFF. CDR3 DNA sequence: TGCAGTGCCAGAGGGACTAGAGCTGAGCAGTTCTTC.

The J gene is TRBJ2-5, the V gene TRBV29-1, with 8 nucleotides matching TRBD2. Germline V gene data show CDR1 as SQVTM and CDR2 as ANQGSEA. The CDR3 sequence is 18 residues long. The J segment lost 0 bases and the V segment lost 4 bases, leaving 16 bases of the junction unmatched. CDR3 in amino acids: CSVAGSGTLTGYQETQYF. For the CDR3, the DNA is TGCAGCGTTGCGGGTAGCGGGACCCTGACGGGGTACCAAGAGACCCAGTACTTC.

V usage is TRBV5-1 and J usage is TRBJ2-6; D unresolved. This CDR3 comprises 16 residues. Looked up from germline, CDR1 is SGHRS and CDR2 is YFSETQ. Trimming left V 2 bases short and J 0 bases short, with 9 bases between. The CDR3 protein is CASSFIMGSGANVLTF. In nucleotides, the CDR3 is TGCGCCAGCAGCTTTATAATGGGCTCTGGGGCCAACGTCCTGACTTTC.

This clonotype occurred many times. This chain uses TRBV9 with TRBJ2-3; 11 positions match TRBD2. CDR1 and CDR2 from the germline V gene are SGDLS and YYNGEE. Germline trimming cut 2 bases from V and 0 bases from J; bases unmatched to any gene: 2. The CDR3 is 16 amino acids. CDR3 DNA: TGTGCCAGCAGCGTCGGGACTAGCGGCAGCACAGATACGCAGTATTTT. It specifies CASSVGTSGSTDTQYF.

The V gene is TRBV27, the J gene TRBJ2-5; 15 bases map to TRBD2. Germline V gene sequence: CDR1 MNHEY, CDR2 SMNVEV (reference sequence). The CDR3 spans 16 residues. The J segment lost 11 bases and the V segment lost 6 bases, leaving 13 bases of the junction unmatched. The CDR3: CASRSGLAGGPHEQYF. CDR3 in DNA: TGTGCCAGCAGATCTGGACTAGCGGGGGGGCCCCATGAGCAGTACTTC.

The J gene is TRBJ1-5, the V gene TRBV5-1, with D possibly TRBD1 on 5 matching bases. From germline, CDR1 is SGHRS and CDR2 YFSETQ. The CDR3 is made up of 15 amino acids. Trimming cost V 1 base and J 5 bases, with 13 bases left between them. The CDR3 DNA reads TGCGCCAGCAGCTTGTTAGGGACGGGGGATCAGCCCCAGCATTTT. Translation gives CASSLLGTGDQPQHF.

The chain is built from TRBV6-5 and TRBJ2-3, with a possible D match to TRBD2 (7 bases). Germline assignment: CDR1 MNHEY and CDR2 SVGAGI. V was trimmed by 8 bases and J by 3 bases, leaving 18 bases between them. The CDR3 sequence is 15 residues long. The CDR3 region is CASGPDGGLTDTQYF. Here the CDR3 DNA reads TGTGCCAGCGGACCAGACGGGGGGCTGACAGATACGCAGTATTTT.